Listed here are 11 T cell receptor beta chains from one sample, sequenced in a study of human T cells and chemical hapten exposure (dated by TCRdb to about 2021). According to the study, the label for this sample's time point signals: pre-sensitization, week 0. Taken with the paper, the label for treatment or condition translates to: therapeutic diphenylcyclopropenone sensitization with weekly scalp DPC. To prepare the library, RACE was applied. Reads for this sample came from a NextSeq 500. TCRdb handled the public reads itself, with Q25 trimming in fastp and clone calling in MiXCR, and kept productive beta chains. Entries that share a CDR3 protein sequence are merged under the most common genes and DNA. In this sample the table shows tens of thousands of distinct CDR3 sequences, approximately 9.8% of which occur a single time. The ten largest make up 13% to 15% of the sample. Sequenced here: whole blood, sampled in connection with sensitization to the hapten diphenylcyclopropenone (DPC). All receptors derive from a woman aged 40 to 49 with alopecia areata. Some clones in this sample may be carry-over from other donors' samples.

This clonotype was counted at least ten times. The genes are TRBV18 and TRBJ2-6, with TRBD1 identical over 10 bases. The trim removed 4 bases at V and 0 bases at J, leaving 3 bases unmatched. The CDR3 runs 17 residues. CDR1 and CDR2 (germline): KGHSH, LQKENI. Written as DNA, the CDR3 is TGTGCCAGCTCACGGACAGGGGGAACCTCTGGGGCCAACGTCCTGACTTTC. Protein product: CASSRTGGTSGANVLTF.

This clonotype has more than one count but fewer than ten. J is TRBJ1-5 and V is TRBV4-3; D not certain. Trimming stripped 0 bases from V and 3 bases from J, with 9 bases between. In germline, CDR1 is LGHNA, CDR2 YSLEER. The CDR3 consists of 15 residues. CDR3 DNA: TGCGCCAGCAGCCAAGACGTAGTCGTCAATCAGCCCCAGCATTTT. Protein sequence: CASSQDVVVNQPQHF.

This clonotype was seen repeatedly, ten times or more. This rearrangement joins TRBV6-5 to TRBJ1-5; no reliable D call. The CDR3 spans 12 residues. CDR1 MNHEY and CDR2 SVGAGI come from the germline V gene. The V end was cut by 6 bases, the J end by 3 bases, with 6 bases between. The CDR3 region has the DNA TGTGCCAGCAGGAGTGTCAATCAGCCCCAGCATTTT. The encoded protein is CASRSVNQPQHF.

At least ten counts were recorded for this clonotype. This chain uses TRBV7-6 with TRBJ1-6; D is undetermined. V was pared by 1 base and J by 0 bases, with 19 bases between. The CDR3 is 20 amino acids. CDR1 and CDR2 from the germline V gene are SGHVS and FNYEAQ. The CDR3 spells CASSLEPRFRQSSYNSPLHF. The CDR3 DNA sequence: TGTGCCAGCAGCTTAGAGCCCCGGTTTCGGCAGAGCTCCTATAATTCACCCCTCCACTTT.

The chain recombines TRBV5-1 with TRBJ1-4, with 11 nucleotides matching TRBD1. With 5 bases clipped from V and 10 bases from J, the junction kept 4 bases outside the gene matches. Germline V gene sequence: CDR1 SGHRS, CDR2 YFSETQ. This CDR3 has 13 residues. The CDR3 bases are TGCGCCAGCAGTCCCGGGACAGGGGGAAAACTGTTTTTT. It codes for CASSPGTGGKLFF. Supplemented by reference TRBV5-1 and TRBJ1-4, the full variable domain reads KAGVTQTPRYLIKTRGQQVTLSCSPISGHRSVSWYQQTPGQGLQFLFEYFSETQRNKGNFPGRFSGRQFSNSRSEMNVSTLELGDSALYLCASSPGTGGKLFFGSGTQLSVL.

The chain employs TRBV27 and TRBJ2-7; 8 nucleotides match TRBD1. The V and J ends lost 0 bases and 0 bases, in that order; junction bases with no gene match: 4. Germline CDR1 and CDR2: MNHEY and SMNVEV (reference sequence). This CDR3 has 16 residues. CDR3 region: CASSLSGQVSSYEQYF. CDR3 sequence (DNA): TGTGCCAGCAGTTTATCGGGACAGGTGAGCTCCTACGAGCAGTACTTC.

This clonotype has at least ten counts. V usage is TRBV6-1 and J usage is TRBJ1-1; D gene ambiguous. This CDR3 has 15 residues. Germline V gives CDR1 MNHNS, CDR2 SASEGT. With 1 base removed from V and 5 bases from J, the gap between germline ends came to 14 bases. The CDR3: CASSEEDGATTEAFF. The CDR3 DNA reads TGTGCCAGCAGTGAAGAGGACGGAGCGACAACTGAAGCTTTCTTT.

This clonotype was observed at least ten times. The V gene is TRBV7-9, the J gene TRBJ1-2; possible D gene TRBD1, 5 bases. The germline V and J ends were trimmed by 0 bases and 1 base, with 9 bases remaining between them. Germline V lookup: CDR1 SEHNR, CDR2 FQNEAQ (reference sequence). This CDR3 spans 15 amino acids. The DNA of the CDR3 is TGTGCCAGCAGCTTAGCCGACAGCCTTAACTATGGCTACACCTTC. This sequence encodes CASSLADSLNYGYTF. Based on the CDR3 plus reference TRBV7-9 and TRBJ1-2, the full variable domain is DTGVSQNPRHKITKRGQNVTFRCDPISEHNRLYWYRQTLGQGPEFLTYFQNEAQLEKSRLLSDRFSAERPKGSFSTLEIQRTEQGDSAMYLCASSLADSLNYGYTFGSGTRLTVV.

The chain recombines TRBV29-1 with TRBJ1-1; 8 nucleotides line up with TRBD1. CDR3 length equals 14 residues. V lost 6 bases and J lost 5; bases outside the gene matches: 11. Germline CDR1 reads SQVTM; CDR2 reads ANQGSEA. CDR3 nucleotide sequence: TGCAGCGTAGTTATTGACGGACAGGGAACTGAAGCTTTCTTT. This codes for CSVVIDGQGTEAFF.

Many counts were recorded for this clonotype. The chain carries TRBV20-1 and TRBJ2-1; D gene ambiguous. The V gene's germline CDR1 is DFQATT and CDR2 SNEGSKA (reference sequence). Trimming cost V 0 bases and J 5 bases, with 14 bases left between them. CDR3 size: 15 residues. This chain's CDR3 is CSARDLRTSHNEQFF. In DNA, the CDR3 is TGCAGTGCTAGAGATTTACGGACGAGCCACAATGAGCAGTTCTTC.

V is TRBV9 and J is TRBJ2-3; D may be TRBD2 (6 bases). V shed 1 base and J shed 0 bases, with 9 bases lying between them. Germline CDR1 and CDR2: SGDLS and YYNGEE. CDR3 size: 15 residues. CDR3 region: CASSVTGGSTDTQYF. For the CDR3, the DNA is TGTGCCAGCAGCGTAACCGGGGGAAGCACAGATACGCAGTATTTT.